The 7 T cell receptor beta chains below come from one sample, sequenced in a study of shared clonotypes between healthy human individuals. Using immunoSEQ multiplex PCR, the repertoire was profiled, and TCRdb retains in-frame clones only, with some absent. The sample carries 100,000 to 120,000 clones, 65% to 75% recorded once. Source material: memory CD8+ T cells sorted from blood. The subset: CD45RO+ cells pooled with CCR7-negative TemRA cells. The receptors were sampled from a woman in her thirties in good health.

V usage is TRBV27 and J usage is TRBJ2-5; 7 positions match TRBD1. The last part of the DNA fits TRBJ2-7 better; the J call may be wrong. CDR3 length: 14 residues. Per germline, CDR1 MNHEY and CDR2 SMNVEV (reference sequence). CDR3 bases: TGTGCCAGCAGTTCTACCGGGACAGCCTACGAGCAGTACTTC. Its translation: CASSSTGTAYEQYF.

This clone was counted many times. In the same sample, other DNA sequences code for this CDR3. The CDR3 region has the DNA TGTGCCAGCAGCCAAGATGGGAGCTCTGGGGCCAACGTCCTGACTTTC. Protein: CASSQDGSSGANVLTF. The rearrangement joins TRBV4-2 to TRBJ2-6; possible D gene TRBD2, 5 bases. Trimming left V 0 bases short and J 0 bases short, with 6 bases between. The germline V gene encodes CDR1 LGHNA and CDR2 YNFKEQ. This CDR3 comprises 16 residues.

This clone was observed a few times. This chain links TRBV6-1 with TRBJ1-4, with 11 bases matching TRBD1. Germline CDR1 reads MNHNS; CDR2 reads SASEGT. V was pared by 4 bases and J by 1 base, with 8 bases of the junction left unmatched. The CDR3 has 18 residues. Here the CDR3 reads CASSAGTGGGVTNEKLFF. CDR3 DNA: TGTGCCAGCAGTGCCGGGACAGGGGGTGGGGTAACTAATGAAAAACTGTTTTTT.

This clone was detected many times. In DNA, the CDR3 is TGTGCCAGCAGTATAGCTGGGTCCTACGAGCAGTACTTC. Its protein is CASSIAGSYEQYF. The gene calls are TRBV25-1 and TRBJ2-7; D call uncertain. Germline loops: CDR1 MGHDK, CDR2 SYGVNS. Trimming pared 5 bases from V and 1 base from J, leaving 9 bases between. The CDR3 runs to 13 residues.

The chain combines TRBV2 with TRBJ1-1; D gene uncertain. Germline lookup yields CDR1 SNHLY and CDR2 FYNNEI. V gave up 6 bases and J gave up 8 bases, with 13 bases separating them. This CDR3 comprises 12 residues. This CDR3 is CASRALVPEAFF. In DNA, the CDR3 is TGTGCCAGCAGGGCTCTCGTACCAGAAGCTTTCTTT.

The CDR3 nucleotides are TGCGCCAGCAGCGAAGGACCAGGGCGCAATCAGCCCCAGCATTTT. Its translation: CASSEGPGRNQPQHF. The gene calls are TRBV4-1 and TRBJ1-5; tentative D call: TRBD1 (5 bases). The CDR3 has 15 amino acids. In germline, CDR1 is MGHRA, CDR2 YSYEKL. V shed 5 bases and J shed 2 bases, with 13 bases lying between them.

The chain links TRBV2 to TRBJ2-6; D is uncertain. This CDR3 has 16 residues. In germline, CDR1 is SNHLY, CDR2 FYNNEI. V shed 2 bases and J shed 0 bases, with 8 bases lying between them. The CDR3: CASSERPDSGANVLTF. The DNA of the CDR3 is TGTGCCAGCAGTGAAAGACCGGACTCTGGGGCCAACGTCCTGACTTTC.